Sequencing of this T cell receptor beta chain was carried out in a study of technical replicates of blood from a handful of donors (dated by TCRdb to the late 2010s). About this clone itself: Its antigen remains unidentified. Qualities for individual bases were not recorded, and no much larger clone is one base off.

CDR1 and CDR2, per the germline V gene, are SGHAT and FQNNGV. The CDR3 holds 14 amino acids from the cysteine to the phenylalanine. Left in the record is the CDR3 DNA by itself, 42 bases read in frame from the first base. V and J lose 4 bases and 4 bases, and a span of 13 bases separates them. Library creation used the immunoSEQ multiplex PCR assay. As stored in TCRdb, this immuneACCESS dataset retains in-frame rearrangements with V and J assigned. A fraction of the clones does not appear; measured against another copy, unresolved V genes explain less than half of the discrepancy, and the remainder lacks a known reason. The sample table records around 54,000 clones; 90% to 96% of these occur just once. 0.39% of the sample is in the top ten clones.

Sequencing was performed on T cells isolated from PBMCs. The source of this sequence is a human donor in good health. Here the chain combines TRBV11-2 and TRBJ1-2, with no confidently assigned D gene. The sequenced DNA: TGTGCCAGCAGCTCGACTTGGGAGGGCTATGGCTACACCTTC. The encoded protein is CASSSTWEGYGYTF. Outside the CDR3, residues come from the reference TRBV11-2 and TRBJ1-2 proteins, so the full variable domain is: EAGVAQSPRYKIIEKRQSVAFWCNPISGHATLYWYQQILGQGPKLLIQFQNNGVVDDSQLPKDRFSAERLKGVDSTLKIQPAKLEDSAVYLCASSSTWEGYGYTFGSGTRLTVV.